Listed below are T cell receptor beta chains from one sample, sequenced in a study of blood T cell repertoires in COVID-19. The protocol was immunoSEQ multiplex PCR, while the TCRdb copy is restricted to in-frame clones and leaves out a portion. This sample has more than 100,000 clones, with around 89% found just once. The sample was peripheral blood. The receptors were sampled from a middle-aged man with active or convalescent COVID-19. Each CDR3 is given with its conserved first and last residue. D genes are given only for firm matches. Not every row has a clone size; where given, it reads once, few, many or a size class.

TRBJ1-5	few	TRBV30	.	CAWSVGDGPNQPQHF	TGTGCCTGGAGTGTAGGAGACGGTCCCAATCAGCCCCAGCATTTT
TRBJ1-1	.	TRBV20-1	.	CSTGFNTEAFF	TGCTCTACAGGGTTTAACACTGAAGCTTTCTTT
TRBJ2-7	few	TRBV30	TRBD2	CAWTSGSPPYEQYF	TGTGCCTGGACTAGCGGGAGCCCTCCCTACGAGCAGTACTTC
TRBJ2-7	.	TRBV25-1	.	CASSVQGYEQYF	TGTGCCAGCAGTGTGCAGGGCTACGAGCAGTACTTC
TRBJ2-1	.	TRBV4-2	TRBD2	CASSQQYSSGGAYNEQFF	TGTGCCAGCAGCCAGCAGTACTCTAGCGGGGGGGCCTACAATGAGCAGTTCTTC
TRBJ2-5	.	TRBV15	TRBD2	CATSRTGGQETQYF	TGTGCCACCAGCAGAACGGGGGGACAAGAGACCCAGTACTTC
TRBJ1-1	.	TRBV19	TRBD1	CASTPPPSGGEAFF	TGTGCCAGTACACCTCCCCCTTCAGGGGGTGAAGCTTTCTTT
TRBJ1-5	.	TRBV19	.	CASSIGRGPQPQHF	TGTGCCAGTAGTATAGGCAGGGGTCCGCAGCCCCAGCATTTT
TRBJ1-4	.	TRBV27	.	CASSKHPRGKEKLFF	TGTGCCAGCAGTAAACACCCCCGAGGAAAGGAAAAACTGTTTTTT
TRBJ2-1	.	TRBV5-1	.	CASSSLQGQSSYNEQFF	TGCGCCAGCAGCTCATTACAGGGTCAGAGCTCCTACAATGAGCAGTTCTTC
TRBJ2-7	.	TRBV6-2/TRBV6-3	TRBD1	CASSYSNRQGTYEQYF	TGTGCCAGCAGTTACTCGAATCGACAGGGGACCTACGAGCAGTACTTC
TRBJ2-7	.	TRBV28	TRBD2	CASSLGASGRHSYEQYF	TGTGCCAGCAGTTTAGGGGCTAGCGGGAGGCACTCCTACGAGCAGTACTTC
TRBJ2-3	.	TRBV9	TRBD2	CASSGSGGVTDTQYF	TGTGCCAGCAGCGGTAGCGGGGGGGTTACAGATACGCAGTATTTT
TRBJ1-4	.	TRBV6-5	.	CASRRTATNEKLFF	TGTGCCAGCCGACGGACTGCAACTAATGAAAAACTGTTTTTT
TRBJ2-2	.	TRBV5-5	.	CASSLGISPTTGELFF	TGTGCCAGCAGCTTGGGAATTTCGCCCACTACCGGGGAGCTGTTTTTT
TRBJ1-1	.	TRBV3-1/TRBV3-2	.	CASSRSTGGPGTEAFF	TGTGCCAGCAGCCGATCGACCGGGGGGCCCGGCACTGAAGCTTTCTTT
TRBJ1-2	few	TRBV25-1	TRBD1	CASSGDRVVRGGGYTF	TGTGCCAGCAGTGGGGACAGGGTTGTAAGGGGAGGTGGCTACACCTTC
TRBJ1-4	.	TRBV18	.	CASSPRGEKLFF	TGTGCCAGCTCGCCCAGAGGGGAAAAACTGTTTTTT
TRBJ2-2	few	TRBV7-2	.	CASSLASRVNTGELFF	TGTGCCAGCAGCTTAGCGTCACGGGTAAACACCGGGGAGCTGTTTTTT
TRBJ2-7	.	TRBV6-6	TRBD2	CASNGGVGEQYF	TGTGCCAGCAACGGGGGGGTAGGGGAGCAGTACTTC
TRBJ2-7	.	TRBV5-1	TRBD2	CASQISGSSYEQYF	TGCGCCAGCCAAATTAGCGGGAGCTCCTACGAGCAGTACTTC
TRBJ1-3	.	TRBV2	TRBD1	CASSDGQGLLSGNTIYF	TGTGCCAGCAGTGACGGACAGGGTCTACTCTCTGGAAACACCATATATTTT
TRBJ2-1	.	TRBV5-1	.	CASSLGGDFAYNEQFF	TGCGCCAGCAGCTTGGGAGGGGACTTTGCCTACAATGAGCAGTTCTTC
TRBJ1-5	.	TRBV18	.	CASSPIQNGLRPHQPQHF	TGTGCCAGCTCACCTATTCAAAACGGGTTGAGGCCCCATCAGCCCCAGCATTTT
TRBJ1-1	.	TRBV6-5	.	CASSYSPGSGGTEAFF	TGTGCCAGCAGTTACTCGCCGGGGTCCGGGGGCACTGAAGCTTTCTTT
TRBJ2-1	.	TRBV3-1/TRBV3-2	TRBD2	CASSQDFRTSGSGYEQFF	TGTGCCAGCAGCCAAGATTTCCGGACTAGCGGGAGTGGCTATGAGCAGTTCTTC
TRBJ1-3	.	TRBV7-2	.	CASSINGNTIYF	TGTGCCAGCAGCATCAATGGAAACACCATATATTTT
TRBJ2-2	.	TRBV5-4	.	CASSPGGGRNTGELFF	TGTGCCAGCAGCCCCGGCGGGGGCCGTAACACCGGGGAGCTGTTTTTT
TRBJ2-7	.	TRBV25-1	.	CASSLKQGEGEQYF	TGTGCCAGCAGCCTGAAACAGGGTGAGGGCGAGCAGTACTTC
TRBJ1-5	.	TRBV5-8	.	CASSLTGDNYSNQPQHF	TGTGCCAGCAGCTTGACTGGGGACAACTATAGCAATCAGCCCCAGCATTTT
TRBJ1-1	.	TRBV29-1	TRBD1	CSARQGVGTEAFF	TGCAGCGCAAGACAGGGGGTGGGCACTGAAGCTTTCTTT
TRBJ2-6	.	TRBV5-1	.	CASSLDIPGANVLTF	TGCGCCAGCAGCCTCGACATCCCCGGGGCCAACGTCCTGACTTTC
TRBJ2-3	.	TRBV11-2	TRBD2	CASSLERGLSDTQYF	TGTGCCAGCAGCTTAGAGCGGGGGTTGAGTGATACGCAGTATTTT
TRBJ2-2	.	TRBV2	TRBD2	CASSWGLAGGLTGELFF	TGTGCCAGCAGCTGGGGACTAGCGGGGGGGCTAACCGGGGAGCTGTTTTTT
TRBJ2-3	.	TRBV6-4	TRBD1	CASTPGQASTDTQYF	TGTGCCAGCACCCCGGGACAGGCCAGCACAGATACGCAGTATTTT
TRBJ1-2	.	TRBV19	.	CASSARAGFGGYTF	TGTGCCAGTAGTGCCCGCGCCGGGTTCGGTGGCTACACCTTC
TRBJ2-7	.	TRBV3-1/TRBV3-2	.	CASSQDLGGRLEQYF	TGTGCCAGCAGCCAAGATTTGGGGGGGCGTCTCGAGCAGTACTTC
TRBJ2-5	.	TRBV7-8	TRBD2	CASSPGVAGGSETQYF	TGTGCCAGCAGCCCCGGGGTAGCGGGAGGTTCGGAGACCCAGTACTTC
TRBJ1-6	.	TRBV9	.	CASNQDGSPLHF	TGTGCCAGCAACCAAGACGGGTCACCCCTCCACTTT
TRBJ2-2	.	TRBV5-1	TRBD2	CASSSDGLAGAVTGELFF	TGCGCCAGCAGCTCTGACGGACTAGCGGGAGCGGTGACCGGGGAGCTGTTTTTT
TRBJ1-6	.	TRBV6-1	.	CASSESDSPLHF	TGTGCCAGCAGTGAATCAGATTCACCCCTCCACTTT
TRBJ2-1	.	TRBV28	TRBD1	CASSPATGHYNEQFF	TGTGCCAGCAGTCCAGCGACAGGGCATTACAATGAGCAGTTCTTC
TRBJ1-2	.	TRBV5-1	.	CASSLDGVLNGYTF	TGCGCCAGCAGCTTGGACGGGGTTCTTAATGGCTACACCTTC
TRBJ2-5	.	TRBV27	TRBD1	CASSWTGKETQYF	TGTGCCAGCAGTTGGACAGGGAAAGAGACCCAGTACTTC
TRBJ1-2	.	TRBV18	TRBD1	CASSPGTGDRGYGYTF	TGTGCCAGCTCACCTGGGACAGGGGATAGAGGCTATGGCTACACCTTC
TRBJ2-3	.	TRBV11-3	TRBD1	CASSGRHRGQGTDTQYF	TGTGCCAGCAGCGGACGACACAGGGGGCAGGGCACAGATACGCAGTATTTT
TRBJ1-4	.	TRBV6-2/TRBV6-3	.	CASSYDSNEKLFF	TGTGCCAGCAGTTACGACAGTAATGAAAAACTGTTTTTT
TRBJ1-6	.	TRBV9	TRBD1	CASSEGDSGYNSPLHF	TGTGCCAGCAGCGAGGGGGACAGTGGATATAATTCACCCCTCCACTTT
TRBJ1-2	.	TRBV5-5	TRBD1	CASSGWDREYYGYTF	TGTGCCAGCAGCGGCTGGGACAGGGAGTACTATGGCTACACCTTC
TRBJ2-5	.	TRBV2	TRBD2	CASSRTSGGTKTQYF	TGTGCCAGCAGTAGGACTAGCGGGGGGACAAAGACCCAGTACTTC
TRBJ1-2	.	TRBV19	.	CASSSGLSNYGYTF	TGTGCCAGTAGTTCGGGTCTATCTAACTATGGCTACACCTTC
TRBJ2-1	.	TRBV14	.	CASSQGRAGSSYNEQFF	TGTGCCAGCAGCCAAGGCCGGGCTGGGAGCTCCTACAATGAGCAGTTCTTC